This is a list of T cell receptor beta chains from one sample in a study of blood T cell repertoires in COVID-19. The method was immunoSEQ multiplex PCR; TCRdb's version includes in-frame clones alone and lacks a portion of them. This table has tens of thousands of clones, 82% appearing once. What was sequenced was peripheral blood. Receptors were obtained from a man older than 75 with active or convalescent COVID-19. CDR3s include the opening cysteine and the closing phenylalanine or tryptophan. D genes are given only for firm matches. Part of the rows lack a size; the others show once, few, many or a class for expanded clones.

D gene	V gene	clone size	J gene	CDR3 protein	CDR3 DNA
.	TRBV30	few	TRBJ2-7	CAWSRGGDTYEQYF	TGTGCCTGGAGTAGGGGCGGAGACACCTACGAGCAGTACTTC
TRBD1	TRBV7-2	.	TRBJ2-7	CASSWGTGSREQYF	TGTGCCAGCAGCTGGGGGACAGGGTCGAGAGAGCAGTACTTC
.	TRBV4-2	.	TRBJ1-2	CASSQDRGIQGYTF	TGTGCCAGCAGCCAAGATCGGGGGATCCAAGGCTACACCTTC
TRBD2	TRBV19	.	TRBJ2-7	CASSRSGLAGRSYEQYF	TGTGCCAGTAGCAGAAGCGGACTAGCGGGACGTTCGTACGAGCAGTACTTC
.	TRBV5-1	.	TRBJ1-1	CASSRQSDGGEAFF	TGCGCCAGCAGCAGGCAATCGGACGGAGGGGAAGCTTTCTTT
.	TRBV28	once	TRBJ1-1	CASSPITGNTEAFF	TGTGCCAGCAGTCCCATCACAGGGAACACTGAAGCTTTCTTT
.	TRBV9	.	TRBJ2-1	CASSVDGGPYNEQFF	TGTGCCAGCAGCGTAGATGGAGGTCCCTACAATGAGCAGTTCTTC
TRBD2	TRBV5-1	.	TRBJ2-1	CASSVRPTSGSQNEQFF	TGCGCCAGCAGCGTCCGACCGACTAGCGGGAGTCAGAATGAGCAGTTCTTC
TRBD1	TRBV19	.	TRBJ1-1	CASSIGTGDRLNTEAFF	TGTGCCAGTAGTATAGGGACAGGGGATAGACTGAACACTGAAGCTTTCTTT
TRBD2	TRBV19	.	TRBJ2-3	CASSMAPSGPSRTQYF	TGTGCCAGTAGTATGGCGCCTAGCGGCCCAAGTAGGACGCAGTATTTT
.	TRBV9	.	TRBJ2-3	CASSARGTTDTQYF	TGTGCCAGCAGCGCCCGGGGGACCACAGATACGCAGTATTTT
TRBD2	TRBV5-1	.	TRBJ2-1	CASSLGLAGASNEQFF	TGCGCCAGCAGCTTGGGACTAGCGGGAGCCTCCAATGAGCAGTTCTTC
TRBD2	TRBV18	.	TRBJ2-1	CASTGTRGDNEQFF	TGTGCCAGCACCGGGACTAGAGGGGACAATGAGCAGTTCTTC
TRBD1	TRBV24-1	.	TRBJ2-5	CATSPRGETQYF	TGTGCCACCAGTCCCAGGGGGGAGACCCAGTACTTC
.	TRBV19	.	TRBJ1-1	CASSVLPGHKNTEAFF	TGTGCCAGTAGTGTCCTACCGGGACATAAGAACACTGAAGCTTTCTTT
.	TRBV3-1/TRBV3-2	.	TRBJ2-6	CASSPTGGDSGANVLTF	TGTGCCAGCAGCCCCACCGGCGGGGACTCTGGGGCCAACGTCCTGACTTTC
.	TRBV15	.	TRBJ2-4	CATSRSGQISLKDIQYF	TGTGCCACCAGCAGATCCGGACAGATCTCCCTAAAGGACATTCAGTACTTC
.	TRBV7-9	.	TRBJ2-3	CASSLRDSHTDTQYF	TGTGCCAGCAGCCTTAGAGACTCCCACACAGATACGCAGTATTTT
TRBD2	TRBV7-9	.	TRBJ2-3	CASSPLSGRVTDTQYF	TGTGCCAGCAGCCCACTCAGCGGGAGGGTCACAGATACGCAGTATTTT
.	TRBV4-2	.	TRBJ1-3	CASSQDQGDISGNTIYF	TGTGCCAGCAGCCAAGATCAGGGCGACATCTCTGGAAACACCATATATTTT
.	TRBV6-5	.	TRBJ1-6	CASSTPDSRPLHF	TGTGCCAGCAGTACCCCAGACTCCCGACCCCTCCACTTT
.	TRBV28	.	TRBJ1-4	CASSLAGATNEKLFF	TGTGCCAGCAGTCTAGCGGGGGCAACTAATGAAAAACTGTTTTTT
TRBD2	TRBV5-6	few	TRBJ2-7	CASSPMTSGRAYEQYF	TGTGCCAGCAGCCCTATGACTAGCGGGAGGGCCTACGAGCAGTACTTC
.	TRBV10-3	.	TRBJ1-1	CAIGERPDTEAFF	TGTGCCATCGGGGAGCGGCCAGACACTGAAGCTTTCTTT
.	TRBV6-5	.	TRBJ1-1	CASLLGVRTEAFF	TGTGCCAGCCTGCTAGGGGTACGCACTGAAGCTTTCTTT
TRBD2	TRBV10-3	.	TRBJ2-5	CAISESQGLAGALRQETQYF	TGTGCCATCAGTGAGTCGCAGGGACTAGCGGGAGCGCTGAGACAAGAGACCCAGTACTTC
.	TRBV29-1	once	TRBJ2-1	CSVTSSYNEQFF	TGCAGCGTTACTAGCTCCTACAATGAGCAGTTCTTC
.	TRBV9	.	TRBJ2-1	CASAGGGGRDEQFF	TGTGCCAGCGCCGGAGGGGGGGGCAGGGATGAGCAGTTCTTC
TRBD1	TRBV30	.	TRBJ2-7	CAWSEQGARYEQYF	TGTGCCTGGAGCGAACAGGGGGCTAGGTACGAGCAGTACTTC
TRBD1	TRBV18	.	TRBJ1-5	CASSLDRGGNQPQHF	TGTGCCAGCTCTCTTGACAGGGGTGGCAATCAGCCCCAGCATTTT
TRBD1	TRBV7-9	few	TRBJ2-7	CASSPRVRQGSSYEQYF	TGTGCCAGCAGCCCAAGGGTAAGACAGGGCAGCTCCTACGAGCAGTACTTC